The rows below give T cell receptor beta chains drawn from one sample of a study of regulatory T cells in long-lasting Graves disease. TCRdb recomputed calls from the multiplex PCR reads with MiXCR, one row per CDR3 protein. The sample has approximately 400,000 distinct CDR3 sequences, 14% to 15% seen once. These data were likewise used in another study, on T cells in Graves' hyperthyroidism and ophthalmopathy.

The sample in question was peripheral blood mononuclear cells (PBMCs), obtained at new diagnosis, from a patient treated with antithyroid drugs. These receptor sequences come from a woman in her twenties or thirties with Graves disease. Both conserved end residues are part of each CDR3. A D gene is named only where the DNA matches it firmly. A clone size is listed for some rows: how often the clone was seen (once, few, many), or a class if it is expanded.

d_call: TRBD2; j_call: TRBJ2-1; v_call: TRBV5-4; clone_size: many; cdr3_nt: TGTGCCAGCAAGGCCTCTAGCGGCTACAATGAGCAGTTCTTC; cdr3_aa: CASKASSGYNEQFF
d_call: TRBD2; j_call: TRBJ2-1; v_call: TRBV6-2/TRBV6-3; clone_size: few; cdr3_nt: TGTGCCAGCCTCTACTGGGGACTAGCCAATCACACCCTCGGCAATGAGCAGTTCTTC; cdr3_aa: CASLYWGLANHTLGNEQFF
d_call: TRBD1; j_call: TRBJ1-2; v_call: TRBV7-2; clone_size: few; cdr3_nt: TGTGCCAGCAGCCCACAGGGGTCCTTGGGCTATGGCTACACCTTC; cdr3_aa: CASSPQGSLGYGYTF
d_call: TRBD2; j_call: TRBJ2-3; v_call: TRBV6-1; clone_size: many; cdr3_nt: TGTGCCAGCAGTGGTGCTAGCGGAAACACAGATACGCAGTATTTT; cdr3_aa: CASSGASGNTDTQYF
d_call: NA; j_call: TRBJ1-5; v_call: TRBV12-3/TRBV12-4; clone_size: many; cdr3_nt: TGTGCCAGCAGTTTTTACGGTAGCAATCAGCCCCAGCATTTT; cdr3_aa: CASSFYGSNQPQHF
d_call: TRBD2; j_call: TRBJ2-5; v_call: TRBV27; clone_size: many; cdr3_nt: TGTGCCAGCAGTTTAAGGCGGGAGGGCCGGGAGACCCAGTACTTC; cdr3_aa: CASSLRREGRETQYF
d_call: NA; j_call: TRBJ2-4; v_call: TRBV9; clone_size: NA; cdr3_nt: TGTGCCAGCAGCGGGTCGGGAGCGCGGGGCAAAAACATTCAGTACTTC; cdr3_aa: CASSGSGARGKNIQYF
d_call: NA; j_call: TRBJ1-1; v_call: TRBV2; clone_size: many; cdr3_nt: TGTGCCAGCACCGCGGGAGAGGTGGTAGGGACTGAAGCTTTCTTT; cdr3_aa: CASTAGEVVGTEAFF
d_call: NA; j_call: TRBJ2-1; v_call: TRBV12-3/TRBV12-4; clone_size: many; cdr3_nt: TGTGCCAGCAGTTTGCCAGGGGCGAATGAGCAGTTCTTC; cdr3_aa: CASSLPGANEQFF
d_call: NA; j_call: TRBJ1-3; v_call: TRBV28; clone_size: many; cdr3_nt: TGTGCCAGCGGCCGTTGGGGTTCTGGAAACACCATATATTTT; cdr3_aa: CASGRWGSGNTIYF
d_call: NA; j_call: TRBJ1-5; v_call: TRBV5-1; clone_size: once; cdr3_nt: TGCGCCAGCAGCTGGGGGAGCAATCAGCCCCAGCATTTT; cdr3_aa: CASSWGSNQPQHF
d_call: TRBD2; j_call: TRBJ2-1; v_call: TRBV27; clone_size: many; cdr3_nt: TGTGCCAGCAGTTCCGCCCCGGGACTAGCGGGGCAGCGGCAGTTCTTC; cdr3_aa: CASSSAPGLAGQRQFF
d_call: NA; j_call: TRBJ1-2; v_call: TRBV29-1; clone_size: NA; cdr3_nt: TGCAGCGTTTGGGGGACTTTCAGCGACTATGGCTACACCTTC; cdr3_aa: CSVWGTFSDYGYTF
d_call: NA; j_call: TRBJ2-2; v_call: TRBV28; clone_size: many; cdr3_nt: TGTGCCAGCCGGTGGGGTTTTGACACCGGGGAGCTGTTTTTT; cdr3_aa: CASRWGFDTGELFF
d_call: NA; j_call: TRBJ2-7; v_call: TRBV18; clone_size: many; cdr3_nt: TGTGCCAGCTCTCCTCCGACAGGCCTCTCCTACGAGCAGTACTTC; cdr3_aa: CASSPPTGLSYEQYF
d_call: TRBD1; j_call: TRBJ2-3; v_call: TRBV5-5; clone_size: NA; cdr3_nt: TGTGCCAGCAGCTTCGGGACAGGACCAGATACGCAGTATTTT; cdr3_aa: CASSFGTGPDTQYF
d_call: NA; j_call: TRBJ1-4; v_call: TRBV30; clone_size: many; cdr3_nt: TGTGCCTGGAGTCCTAGTAACATCAAAAAAGTGGGACTGTTTTTT; cdr3_aa: CAWSPSNIKKVGLFF
d_call: TRBD1; j_call: TRBJ1-2; v_call: TRBV18; clone_size: many; cdr3_nt: TGTGCCAGCAGTGCGGGGACAGACTATGGCTACACCTTC; cdr3_aa: CASSAGTDYGYTF
d_call: NA; j_call: TRBJ2-5; v_call: TRBV6-2/TRBV6-3; clone_size: many; cdr3_nt: TGTGCCAGCCTTGATCCGGGACACCTCCAAGAGACCCAGTACTTC; cdr3_aa: CASLDPGHLQETQYF
d_call: NA; j_call: TRBJ2-6; v_call: TRBV5-1; clone_size: few; cdr3_nt: TGCGCCAGCAGCCCCCGGCAGGGGAAGCTCTCTGGGGCCAACGTCCTGACTTTC; cdr3_aa: CASSPRQGKLSGANVLTF
d_call: TRBD2; j_call: TRBJ2-7; v_call: TRBV18; clone_size: NA; cdr3_nt: TGTGCCAGCTCACTAATTCTAGCGGGATATAGGTACGAGCAGTACTTC; cdr3_aa: CASSLILAGYRYEQYF
d_call: NA; j_call: TRBJ1-5; v_call: TRBV3-1; clone_size: many; cdr3_nt: TGTGCCAGCAGCCAAGCCGGGCGGGATCATCAGCCCCAGCATTTT; cdr3_aa: CASSQAGRDHQPQHF
d_call: TRBD1; j_call: TRBJ2-5; v_call: TRBV11-2; clone_size: many; cdr3_nt: TGTGCCAGCACCGGGACAGCTAGGAAGACCCAGTACTTC; cdr3_aa: CASTGTARKTQYF
d_call: NA; j_call: TRBJ1-2; v_call: TRBV27; clone_size: many; cdr3_nt: TGTGCCAGCAGCCCCAACGCAGGAGACTATGGCTACACCTTC; cdr3_aa: CASSPNAGDYGYTF
d_call: TRBD2; j_call: TRBJ2-3; v_call: TRBV11-3; clone_size: many; cdr3_nt: TGTGCCAGCAGCTTAGGCCGAGCGGCGGGAGTAACAGATACGCAGTATTTT; cdr3_aa: CASSLGRAAGVTDTQYF
d_call: NA; j_call: TRBJ1-2; v_call: TRBV29-1; clone_size: NA; cdr3_nt: TGCAGCGTTGCGGTGCCCGGCTACACCTTC; cdr3_aa: CSVAVPGYTF
d_call: NA; j_call: TRBJ1-2; v_call: TRBV7-8; clone_size: many; cdr3_nt: TGTGCCAGCAGCAGAAAACAGGGCTACTATGGCTACACCTTC; cdr3_aa: CASSRKQGYYGYTF
d_call: TRBD2; j_call: TRBJ2-7; v_call: TRBV12-3/TRBV12-4; clone_size: many; cdr3_nt: TGTGCCAGCAGTTTTGGTAGCGGGAGCCCCTACGAGCAGTACTTC; cdr3_aa: CASSFGSGSPYEQYF
d_call: TRBD2; j_call: TRBJ2-1; v_call: TRBV7-2; clone_size: NA; cdr3_nt: TGTGCCAGCAGCTTGACTAGCGGATGGGAGCAGTTCTTC; cdr3_aa: CASSLTSGWEQFF
d_call: TRBD2; j_call: TRBJ2-2; v_call: TRBV4-2; clone_size: NA; cdr3_nt: TGTGCCAGCAGCCAACGAAGACTAGCCGAGAACACCGGGGAGCTGTTTTTT; cdr3_aa: CASSQRRLAENTGELFF
d_call: NA; j_call: TRBJ2-2; v_call: TRBV5-4; clone_size: NA; cdr3_nt: TGTGCCAGCAGCTTGGCTCAGGGTCAGAACACCGGGGAGCTGTTTTTT; cdr3_aa: CASSLAQGQNTGELFF
d_call: TRBD1; j_call: TRBJ2-1; v_call: TRBV10-3; clone_size: once; cdr3_nt: TGTGCCATCAGTCCCCGACAGGGGGCACGTCCTGAGCAGTTCTTC; cdr3_aa: CAISPRQGARPEQFF
d_call: NA; j_call: TRBJ2-3; v_call: TRBV20-1; clone_size: many; cdr3_nt: TGCAGTGCTAGGCGAGTTAGCTCCTACACAGATACGCAGTATTTT; cdr3_aa: CSARRVSSYTDTQYF
d_call: NA; j_call: TRBJ2-7; v_call: TRBV20-1; clone_size: few; cdr3_nt: TGCAGTGCCGGATCCCGGGACTCCCCAACCTACGAGCAGTACTTC; cdr3_aa: CSAGSRDSPTYEQYF
d_call: TRBD2; j_call: TRBJ2-1; v_call: TRBV7-8; clone_size: NA; cdr3_nt: TGTGCCAGCAGCTTAAGTTCCTGGACTAGGACAAACAATGAGCAGTTCTTC; cdr3_aa: CASSLSSWTRTNNEQFF
d_call: NA; j_call: TRBJ2-1; v_call: TRBV6-2/TRBV6-3; clone_size: NA; cdr3_nt: TGTGCCAGCGGGGACTCTTTGTACAATGAGCAGTTCTTC; cdr3_aa: CASGDSLYNEQFF
d_call: NA; j_call: TRBJ2-7; v_call: TRBV2; clone_size: NA; cdr3_nt: TGTGCCAGCAGTGAACCAACCACCCCTTCCTACGAGCAGTACTTC; cdr3_aa: CASSEPTTPSYEQYF
d_call: TRBD1; j_call: TRBJ1-4; v_call: TRBV4-1; clone_size: NA; cdr3_nt: TGCGCCAGCAGCCGTCAGAGGACAGGCCCTGGGGAAAAACTGTTTTTT; cdr3_aa: CASSRQRTGPGEKLFF
d_call: NA; j_call: TRBJ2-3; v_call: TRBV19; clone_size: few; cdr3_nt: TGTGCCAGTAGTATAGGAGGGGCGTCCCCAGATACGCAGTATTTT; cdr3_aa: CASSIGGASPDTQYF
d_call: NA; j_call: TRBJ1-6; v_call: TRBV6-5; clone_size: once; cdr3_nt: TGTGCCAGCAGTTACAGGAGGGGGTTGTATAATTCACCCCTCCACTTT; cdr3_aa: CASSYRRGLYNSPLHF
d_call: NA; j_call: TRBJ2-3; v_call: TRBV10-3; clone_size: many; cdr3_nt: TGTGCCATCAGTGCGCACAGCACAGATACGCAGTATTTT; cdr3_aa: CAISAHSTDTQYF
d_call: TRBD2; j_call: TRBJ2-5; v_call: TRBV20-1; clone_size: many; cdr3_nt: TGCAGTGTTCCGCCGGGACTAGCGGGCGAGACCCAGTACTTC; cdr3_aa: CSVPPGLAGETQYF
d_call: TRBD2; j_call: TRBJ2-2; v_call: TRBV2; clone_size: many; cdr3_nt: TGTGCCAGCTACTTGAGCGGGAGCGGGACCGGGGAGCTGTTTTTT; cdr3_aa: CASYLSGSGTGELFF
d_call: TRBD2; j_call: TRBJ2-7; v_call: TRBV19; clone_size: few; cdr3_nt: TGTGCCAGTAGTATGGGGAGCGGGAGGTCTGAAGGCTACGAGCAGTACTTC; cdr3_aa: CASSMGSGRSEGYEQYF
d_call: TRBD1; j_call: TRBJ2-6; v_call: TRBV7-8; clone_size: many; cdr3_nt: TGTGCCAGCAGCTTTCGACAGGGGGTGTTATTCAACGTCCTGACTTTC; cdr3_aa: CASSFRQGVLFNVLTF
d_call: NA; j_call: TRBJ2-1; v_call: TRBV12-3/TRBV12-4; clone_size: many; cdr3_nt: TGTGCCAGCAGGAAGACTAGCTCCTACAATGAGCAGTTCTTC; cdr3_aa: CASRKTSSYNEQFF
d_call: NA; j_call: TRBJ2-7; v_call: TRBV5-1; clone_size: many; cdr3_nt: TGCGCCAGCAGTCCGGGAGCTACTTCCTACGAGCAGTACTTC; cdr3_aa: CASSPGATSYEQYF
d_call: TRBD1; j_call: TRBJ1-5; v_call: TRBV6-2/TRBV6-3; clone_size: NA; cdr3_nt: TGTGCCAGCAGCAGACAGGGGTCAAGTAGCAATCAGCCCCAGCATTTT; cdr3_aa: CASSRQGSSSNQPQHF
d_call: NA; j_call: TRBJ2-7; v_call: TRBV9; clone_size: many; cdr3_nt: TGTGCCAGCAGCCCTCCAAACAGCTCCTACGAGCAGTACTTC; cdr3_aa: CASSPPNSSYEQYF
d_call: NA; j_call: TRBJ2-7; v_call: TRBV7-9; clone_size: many; cdr3_nt: TGTGCCAGCAGCTTAAAGGATAGGTCCAACGAGCAGTACTTC; cdr3_aa: CASSLKDRSNEQYF
d_call: TRBD1; j_call: TRBJ2-5; v_call: TRBV15; clone_size: NA; cdr3_nt: TGTGCCACCAGCAGGAGGGACAGGGGACAAGAGACCCAGTACTTC; cdr3_aa: CATSRRDRGQETQYF
d_call: TRBD2; j_call: TRBJ2-3; v_call: TRBV12-3/TRBV12-4; clone_size: many; cdr3_nt: TGTGCCAGCAGTTTACCTCGGGGTAGCGGGCCTGAGGGAGATACGCAGTATTTT; cdr3_aa: CASSLPRGSGPEGDTQYF
d_call: NA; j_call: TRBJ2-3; v_call: TRBV20-1; clone_size: few; cdr3_nt: TGCAGTGCTGCGATCACAGATACGCAGTATTTT; cdr3_aa: CSAAITDTQYF
d_call: TRBD2; j_call: TRBJ2-1; v_call: TRBV2; clone_size: many; cdr3_nt: TGTGCCAGCGGTAGCGGGAGGGCCCGGGAGCAGTTCTTC; cdr3_aa: CASGSGRAREQFF
d_call: NA; j_call: TRBJ1-3; v_call: TRBV11-2; clone_size: many; cdr3_nt: TGTGCCAGCAGCTTAGTAGGACGGATCTCTGGAAACACCATATATTTT; cdr3_aa: CASSLVGRISGNTIYF
d_call: NA; j_call: TRBJ1-4; v_call: TRBV13; clone_size: many; cdr3_nt: TGTGCCAGCAGCTTAGGACAGGTCCGCGGAAAACTGTTTTTT; cdr3_aa: CASSLGQVRGKLFF
d_call: TRBD2; j_call: TRBJ2-5; v_call: TRBV10-3; clone_size: many; cdr3_nt: TGTGCCGCCACACCGGGACTAGCGGGAGAGACCCAGTACTTC; cdr3_aa: CAATPGLAGETQYF
d_call: NA; j_call: TRBJ1-4; v_call: TRBV20-1; clone_size: many; cdr3_nt: TGCAGTGCTAGAGATCCAGCAGGGGAGAATGAAAAACTGTTTTTT; cdr3_aa: CSARDPAGENEKLFF
d_call: NA; j_call: TRBJ1-5; v_call: TRBV7-2; clone_size: few; cdr3_nt: TGTGCCAGCAGCTTAGATAGGGATCGCAATCAGCCCCAGCATTTT; cdr3_aa: CASSLDRDRNQPQHF
d_call: NA; j_call: TRBJ1-5; v_call: TRBV18; clone_size: many; cdr3_nt: TGTGCCAGCTCACCACGAGGCGATCAGCCCCAGCATTTT; cdr3_aa: CASSPRGDQPQHF